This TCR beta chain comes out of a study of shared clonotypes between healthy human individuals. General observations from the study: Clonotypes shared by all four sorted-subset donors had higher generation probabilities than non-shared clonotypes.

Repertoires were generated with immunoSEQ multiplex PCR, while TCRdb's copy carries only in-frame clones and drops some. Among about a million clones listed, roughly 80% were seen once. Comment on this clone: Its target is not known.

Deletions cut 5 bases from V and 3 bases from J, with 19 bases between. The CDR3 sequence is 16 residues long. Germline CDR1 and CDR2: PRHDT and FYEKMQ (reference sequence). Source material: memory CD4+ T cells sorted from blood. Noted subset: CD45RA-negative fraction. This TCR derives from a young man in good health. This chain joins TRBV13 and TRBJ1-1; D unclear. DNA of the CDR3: TGTGCCAGCAGCCCCTCGCTTAGGGTCAAGGACACTGAAGCTTTCTTT. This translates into CASSPSLRVKDTEAFF.